This T cell receptor (beta chain) was captured by sequencing in a study of control samples from healthy donors and cancer patients. The CDR3 has 13 amino acids. Deletions cut 8 bases from V and 3 bases from J, with 11 bases between. CDR1 is LNHNV, CDR2 YYDKDF, per germline (reference sequence). Assay used: immunoSEQ multiplex PCR; TCRdb lists only in-frame clones, some missing. The sample lists over 85,000 clones; approximately 93% were seen once. This receptor was identified in a woman in her twenties or thirties in good health. This sequence joins TRBV15 and TRBJ2-1; TRBD2 is a possible D gene (6 bases). The source material was blood. CDR3 amino acids: CATWGENYNEQFF. The CDR3 DNA follows: TGTGCCACCTGGGGGGAAAACTACAATGAGCAGTTCTTC.